This TCR beta chain was recovered during a study of blood T cell repertoires in COVID-19. Regarding this clone: The identical CDR3 is also encoded by other nucleotide sequences in the sample.

Participants came from about two dozen US areas, aged about 18 to 89 years. Each participant's cohort was designated according to participant-reported clinical history. Original methodology: Amplification with reference gene primers provided the estimates of nucleated cell counts. The assay was immunoSEQ multiplex PCR, and TCRdb's table has in-frame clones only and misses some. D and trimming come from the DNA, and the V and J calls and clone size come from that table. Found here are some 510,000 clones, around nine tenths of them singletons; the top ten hold approximately 2%. Trimming cost V 7 bases and J 1 base, with 7 bases left between them. The germline V gene has CDR1 WSHSY and CDR2 SAAADI. This CDR3 is built from 12 residues.

The sequence came from a middle-aged woman who had recovered from COVID-19. Input material: PBMCs or T cells enriched from blood (not recorded which). This sequence joins TRBV10-2 and TRBJ1-1; D remains ambiguous. The CDR3 DNA follows: TGCGCCAGCACTAGTGGGAACACTGAAGCTTTCTTT. Residues: CASTSGNTEAFF.